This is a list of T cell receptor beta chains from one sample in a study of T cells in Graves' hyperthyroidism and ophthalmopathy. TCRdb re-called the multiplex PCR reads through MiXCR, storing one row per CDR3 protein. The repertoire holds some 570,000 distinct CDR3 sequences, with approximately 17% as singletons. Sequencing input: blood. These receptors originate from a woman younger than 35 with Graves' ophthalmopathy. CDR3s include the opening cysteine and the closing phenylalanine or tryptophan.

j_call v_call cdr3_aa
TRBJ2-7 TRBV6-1 CASSTQSTGTSYEQYF
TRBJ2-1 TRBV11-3 CASSLVGVESDEQFF
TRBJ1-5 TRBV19 CASSIGTGLNQPQHF
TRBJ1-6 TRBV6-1 CASSLGGPGSSYNSPLHF
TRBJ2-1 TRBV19 CASSIGTGLYNEQFF
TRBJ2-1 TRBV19 CASSIDSYSSYNEQFF
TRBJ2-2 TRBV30 CACTGGFPGELFF
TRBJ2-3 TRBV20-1 CSARGLAGVRSDTQYF
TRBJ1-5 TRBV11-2 CASSLGEGIDQPQHF
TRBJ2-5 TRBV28 CASQRQETQYF
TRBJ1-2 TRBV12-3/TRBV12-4 CASSTSDSAHYGYTF
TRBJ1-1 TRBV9 CASSAGQVNTEAFF
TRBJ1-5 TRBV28 CASSLTPYQPQHF
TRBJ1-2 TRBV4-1 CASSQERGHGYAF
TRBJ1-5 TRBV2 CASSAYSPQPQHF
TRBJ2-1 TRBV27 CASSLGWGGRNEQFF
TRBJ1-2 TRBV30 CAWSAGALSGYTF
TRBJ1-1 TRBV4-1 CASRGTTPNTEAFF
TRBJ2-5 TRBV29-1 CSVGTGGQETQYF
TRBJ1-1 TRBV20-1 CSVGGSMNTEAFF
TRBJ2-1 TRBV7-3 CASSSTGFNEQFF
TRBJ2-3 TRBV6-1 CASSLGSGFSTDTQYF
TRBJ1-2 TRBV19 CASSSDRPYGGYTF
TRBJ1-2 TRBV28 CASSPNWTGVGYTF
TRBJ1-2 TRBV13 CASRIADRGPNYGYTF
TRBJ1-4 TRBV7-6 CASSLSDGQGQKLFF
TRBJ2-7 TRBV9 CASSVASGRPYEQYF
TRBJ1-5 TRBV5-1 CASSPGPQLGNQPQHF
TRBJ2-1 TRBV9 CASSVDLGRMGNEQFF
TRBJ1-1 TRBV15 CATSRARGRWGTEAFF
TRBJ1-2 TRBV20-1 CSASGQGGNGYTF
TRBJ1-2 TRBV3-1 CASSPHREVYGYTF
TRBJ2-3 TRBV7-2 CASSSGQGNEDTQYF
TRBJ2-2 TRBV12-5 CASGLSIAGTGELFF
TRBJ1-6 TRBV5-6 CASSPFGGGTGSPLHF
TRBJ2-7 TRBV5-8 CASSPGLAGGSEQYF
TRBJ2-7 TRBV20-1 CSARTSGRAGYEQYF
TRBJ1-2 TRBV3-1 CASSPQIWANYGYTF
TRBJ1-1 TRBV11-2 CASRDTEAFF
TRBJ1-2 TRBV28 CASSLPQGAGYGYTF
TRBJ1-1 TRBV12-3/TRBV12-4 CASSLGYTGRTEAFF
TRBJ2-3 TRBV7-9 CASSLDIGAGGLAAASSTDTQYF
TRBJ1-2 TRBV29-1 CSVVSANYYGYTF
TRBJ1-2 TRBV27 CASSSLGTDTYGYTF
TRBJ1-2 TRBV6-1 CASRHEAAGNYGYTF
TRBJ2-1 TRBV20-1 CSARLQADLSGSSYNEQFF
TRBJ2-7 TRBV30 CAWSLSSYEQYF
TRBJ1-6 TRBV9 CASSVGPDYNSPLHF
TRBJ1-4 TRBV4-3 CASSQDVQGKKKLFF
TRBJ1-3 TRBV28 CASSPAGAGNAIYF
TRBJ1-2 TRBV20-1 CSASSDAGYTF
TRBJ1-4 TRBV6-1 CASSVDRGRNEKLFF
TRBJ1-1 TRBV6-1 CASSPDQINTEAFF
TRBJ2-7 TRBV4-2 CASSRGDDYEQYF
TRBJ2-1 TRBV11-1 CASSLAAGQYNEQFF
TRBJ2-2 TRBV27 CASTAEHRGNGELFF
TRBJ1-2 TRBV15 CATSSERQGSNYGYTF
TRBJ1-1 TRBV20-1 CSAGGLVRGDTEAFF
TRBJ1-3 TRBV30 CAWSFGQGISGNTIYF
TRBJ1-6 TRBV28 CASRAGAPLHF